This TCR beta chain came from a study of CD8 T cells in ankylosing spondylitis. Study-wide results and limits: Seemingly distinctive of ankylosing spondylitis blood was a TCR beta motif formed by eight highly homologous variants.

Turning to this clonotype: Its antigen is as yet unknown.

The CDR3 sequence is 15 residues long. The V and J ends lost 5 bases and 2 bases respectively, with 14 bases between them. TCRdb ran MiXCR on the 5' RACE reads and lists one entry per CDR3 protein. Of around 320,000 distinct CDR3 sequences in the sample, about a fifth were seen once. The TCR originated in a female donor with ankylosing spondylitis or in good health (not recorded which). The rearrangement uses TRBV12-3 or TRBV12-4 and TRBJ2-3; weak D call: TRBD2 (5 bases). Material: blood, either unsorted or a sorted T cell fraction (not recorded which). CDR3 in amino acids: CASSPSQRSTDTQYF. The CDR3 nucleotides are TGTGCCAGCAGTCCGTCCCAGCGGTCCACAGATACGCAGTATTTT.